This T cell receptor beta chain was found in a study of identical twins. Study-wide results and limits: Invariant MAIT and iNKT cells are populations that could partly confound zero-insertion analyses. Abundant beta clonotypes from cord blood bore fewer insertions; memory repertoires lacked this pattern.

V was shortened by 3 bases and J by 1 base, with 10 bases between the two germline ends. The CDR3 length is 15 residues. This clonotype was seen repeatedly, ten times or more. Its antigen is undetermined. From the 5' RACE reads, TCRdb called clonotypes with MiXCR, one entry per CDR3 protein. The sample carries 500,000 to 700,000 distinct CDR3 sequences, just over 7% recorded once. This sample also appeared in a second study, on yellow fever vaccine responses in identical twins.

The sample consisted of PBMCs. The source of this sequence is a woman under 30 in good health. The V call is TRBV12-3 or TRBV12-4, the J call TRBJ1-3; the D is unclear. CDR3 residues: CASSFQQTSGNTIYF. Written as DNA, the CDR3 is TGTGCCAGCAGTTTTCAACAGACTTCTGGAAACACCATATATTTT.